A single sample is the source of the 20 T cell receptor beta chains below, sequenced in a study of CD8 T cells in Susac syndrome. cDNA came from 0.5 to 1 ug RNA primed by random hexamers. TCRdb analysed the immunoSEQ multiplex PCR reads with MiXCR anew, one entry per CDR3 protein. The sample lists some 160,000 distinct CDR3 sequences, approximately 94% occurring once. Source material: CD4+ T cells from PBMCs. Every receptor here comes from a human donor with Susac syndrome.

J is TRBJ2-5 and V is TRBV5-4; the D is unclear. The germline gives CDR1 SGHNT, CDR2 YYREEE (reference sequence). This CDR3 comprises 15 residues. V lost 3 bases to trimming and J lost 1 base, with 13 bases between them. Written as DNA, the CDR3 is TGTGCCAGCAGCTCGAAGAAAGGGTTCCAAGAGACCCAGTACTTC. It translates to CASSSKKGFQETQYF. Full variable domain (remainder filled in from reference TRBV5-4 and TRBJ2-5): ETGVTQSPTHLIKTRGQQVTLRCSSQSGHNTVSWYQQALGQGPQFIFQYYREEENGRGNFPPRFSGLQFPNYSSELNVNALELDDSALYLCASSSKKGFQETQYFGPGTRLLVL.

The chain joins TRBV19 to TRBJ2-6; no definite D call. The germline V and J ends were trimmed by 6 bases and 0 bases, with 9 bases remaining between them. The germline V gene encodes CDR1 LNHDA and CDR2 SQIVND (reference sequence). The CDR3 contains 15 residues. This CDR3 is CASSPTYSGANVLTF. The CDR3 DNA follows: TGTGCCAGTAGCCCGACTTACTCTGGGGCCAACGTCCTGACTTTC.

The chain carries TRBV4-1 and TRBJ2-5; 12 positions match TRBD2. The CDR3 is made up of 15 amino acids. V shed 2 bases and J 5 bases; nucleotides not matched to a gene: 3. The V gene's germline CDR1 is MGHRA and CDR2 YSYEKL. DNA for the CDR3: TGCGCCAGCAGCCAATGGACTAGCGGGGACGAGACCCAGTACTTC. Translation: CASSQWTSGDETQYF.

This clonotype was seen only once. The CDR3 DNA reads TGCGCCAGCAGCCAAGAAGAAGGTAGCTACAATGAGCAGTTCTTC. This encodes CASSQEEGSYNEQFF. J is TRBJ2-1 and V is TRBV4-3; D remains ambiguous. Germline CDR1 reads LGHNA; CDR2 reads YSLEER. V lost 0 bases and J 3 bases, leaving 9 bases between the germline ends. There are 15 residues in the CDR3.

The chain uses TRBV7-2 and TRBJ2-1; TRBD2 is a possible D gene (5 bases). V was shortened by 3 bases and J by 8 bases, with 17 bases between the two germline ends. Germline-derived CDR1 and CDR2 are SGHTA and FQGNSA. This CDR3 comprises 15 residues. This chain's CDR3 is CASSFGELVVDEQFF. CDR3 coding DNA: TGTGCCAGCAGCTTCGGAGAACTAGTTGTGGATGAGCAGTTCTTC. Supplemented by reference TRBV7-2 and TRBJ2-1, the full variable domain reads GAGVSQSPSNKVTEKGKDVELRCDPISGHTALYWYRQSLGQGLEFLIYFQGNSAPDKSGLPSDRFSAERTGGSVSTLTIQRTQQEDSAVYLCASSFGELVVDEQFFGPGTRLTVL.

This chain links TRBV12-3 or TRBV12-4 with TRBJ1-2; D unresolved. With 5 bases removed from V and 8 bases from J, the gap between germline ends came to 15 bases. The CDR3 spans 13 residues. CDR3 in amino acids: CASSVDGVDGYTF. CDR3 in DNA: TGTGCCAGCAGTGTCGATGGGGTAGACGGCTACACCTTC.

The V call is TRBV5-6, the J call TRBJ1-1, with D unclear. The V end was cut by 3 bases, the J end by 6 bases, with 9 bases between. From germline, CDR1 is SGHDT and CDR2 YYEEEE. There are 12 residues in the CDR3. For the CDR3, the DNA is TGTGCCAGCAGCTCACGCCTCCCTGAAGCTTTCTTT. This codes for CASSSRLPEAFF.

CDR3 nucleotides: TGTGCCAGCAGCCAAGAAACGGGGGCTGAGACCCAGTACTTC. Amino acids: CASSQETGAETQYF. This chain uses TRBV3-1 with TRBJ2-5; TRBD1 or TRBD2 may be the D gene (6 bases each). In germline, CDR1 is LGHDT, CDR2 YNNKEL (reference sequence). V was clipped by 0 bases and J by 5 bases, with 10 bases between them. The CDR3 runs to 14 residues.

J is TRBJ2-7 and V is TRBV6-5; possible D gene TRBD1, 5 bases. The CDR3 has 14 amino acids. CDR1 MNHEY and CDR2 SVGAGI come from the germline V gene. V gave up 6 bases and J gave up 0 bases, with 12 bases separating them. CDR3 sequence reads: CASSPAGPSYEQYF. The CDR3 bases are TGTGCCAGCAGCCCGGCAGGGCCCTCCTACGAGCAGTACTTC.

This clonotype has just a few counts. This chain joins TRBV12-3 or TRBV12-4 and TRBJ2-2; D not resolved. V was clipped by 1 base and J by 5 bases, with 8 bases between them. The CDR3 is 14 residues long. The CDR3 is CASSLGQKTGELFF. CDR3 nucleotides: TGTGCCAGCAGTTTAGGTCAGAAGACCGGGGAGCTGTTTTTT.

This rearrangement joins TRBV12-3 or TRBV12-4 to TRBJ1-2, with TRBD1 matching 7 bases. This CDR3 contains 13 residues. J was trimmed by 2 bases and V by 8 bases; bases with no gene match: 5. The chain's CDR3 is CASSPDRNYGYTF. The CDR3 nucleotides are TGTGCCAGCTCACCGGACAGGAACTATGGCTACACCTTC.

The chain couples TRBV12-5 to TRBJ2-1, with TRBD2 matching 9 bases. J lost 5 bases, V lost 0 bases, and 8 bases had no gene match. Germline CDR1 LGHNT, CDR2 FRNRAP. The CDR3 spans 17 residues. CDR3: CASGLVLSGLADNEQFF. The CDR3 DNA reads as TGTGCTAGTGGTTTGGTCCTCTCGGGACTAGCCGACAATGAGCAGTTCTTC.

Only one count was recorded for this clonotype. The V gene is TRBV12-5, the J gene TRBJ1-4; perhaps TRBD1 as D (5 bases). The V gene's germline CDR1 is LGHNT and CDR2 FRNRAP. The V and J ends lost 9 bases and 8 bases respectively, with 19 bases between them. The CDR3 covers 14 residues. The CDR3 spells CASTDSLTGEKLFF. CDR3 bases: TGTGCTAGCACAGACAGCCTCACGGGAGAAAAACTGTTTTTT. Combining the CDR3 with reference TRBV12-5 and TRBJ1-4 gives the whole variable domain DARVTQTPRHKVTEMGQEVTMRCQPILGHNTVFWYRQTMMQGLELLAYFRNRAPLDDSGMPKDRFSAEMPDATLATLKIQPSEPRDSAVYFCASTDSLTGEKLFFGSGTQLSVL.

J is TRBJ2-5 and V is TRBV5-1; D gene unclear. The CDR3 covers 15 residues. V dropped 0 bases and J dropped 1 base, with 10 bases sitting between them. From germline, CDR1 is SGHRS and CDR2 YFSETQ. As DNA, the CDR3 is TGCGCCAGCAGCTTGGACCCCGGCGCCCAAGAGACCCAGTACTTC. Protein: CASSLDPGAQETQYF.

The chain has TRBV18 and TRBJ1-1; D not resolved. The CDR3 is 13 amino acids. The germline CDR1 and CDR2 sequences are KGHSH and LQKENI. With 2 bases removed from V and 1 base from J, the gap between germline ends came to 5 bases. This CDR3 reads CASSPEGNTEAFF. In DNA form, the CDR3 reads TGTGCCAGCTCACCAGAGGGGAACACTGAAGCTTTCTTT.

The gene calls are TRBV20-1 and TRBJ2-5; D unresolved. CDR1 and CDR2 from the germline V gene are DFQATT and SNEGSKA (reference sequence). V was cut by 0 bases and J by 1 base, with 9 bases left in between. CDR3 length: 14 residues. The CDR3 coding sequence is TGCAGTGCTAGAGATTTGAGGACCCAAGAGACCCAGTACTTC. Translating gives CSARDLRTQETQYF.

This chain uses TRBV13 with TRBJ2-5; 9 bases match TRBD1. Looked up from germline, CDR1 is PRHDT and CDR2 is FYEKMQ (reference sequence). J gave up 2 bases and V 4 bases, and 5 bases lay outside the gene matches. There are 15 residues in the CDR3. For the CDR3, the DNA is TGTGCCAGCAGCTGGGGGACAGGGAAACAAGAGACCCAGTACTTC. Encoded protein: CASSWGTGKQETQYF. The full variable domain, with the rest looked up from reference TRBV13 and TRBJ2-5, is AAGVIQSPRHLIKEKRETATLKCYPIPRHDTVYWYQQGPGQDPQFLISFYEKMQSDKGSIPDRFSAQQFSDYHSELNMSSLELGDSALYFCASSWGTGKQETQYFGPGTRLLVL.

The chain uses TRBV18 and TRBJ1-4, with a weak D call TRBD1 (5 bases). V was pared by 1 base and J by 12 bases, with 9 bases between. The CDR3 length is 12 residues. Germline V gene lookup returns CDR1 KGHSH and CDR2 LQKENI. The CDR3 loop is CASSPQRDELFF. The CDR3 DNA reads TGTGCCAGCTCACCACAGAGGGACGAACTGTTTTTT. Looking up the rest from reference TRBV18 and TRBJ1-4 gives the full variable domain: NAGVMQNPRHLVRRRGQEARLRCSPMKGHSHVYWYRQLPEEGLKFMVYLQKENIIDESGMPKERFSAEFPKEGPSILRIQQVVRGDSAAYFCASSPQRDELFFGSGTQLSVL.

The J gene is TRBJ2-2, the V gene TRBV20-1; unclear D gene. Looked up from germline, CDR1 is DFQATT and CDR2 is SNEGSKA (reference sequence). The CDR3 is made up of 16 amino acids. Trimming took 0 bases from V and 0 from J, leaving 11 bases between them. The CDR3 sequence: CSARDHRQPNTGELFF. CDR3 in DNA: TGCAGTGCTAGAGATCATAGGCAACCGAACACCGGGGAGCTGTTTTTT.

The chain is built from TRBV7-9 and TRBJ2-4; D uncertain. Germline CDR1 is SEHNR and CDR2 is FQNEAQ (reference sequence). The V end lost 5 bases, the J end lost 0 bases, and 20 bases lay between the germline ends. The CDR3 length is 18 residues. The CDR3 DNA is TGTGCCAGCAGCCCCGTAGGCTCGAGTCCGCTAGCCAAAAACATTCAGTACTTC. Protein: CASSPVGSSPLAKNIQYF.